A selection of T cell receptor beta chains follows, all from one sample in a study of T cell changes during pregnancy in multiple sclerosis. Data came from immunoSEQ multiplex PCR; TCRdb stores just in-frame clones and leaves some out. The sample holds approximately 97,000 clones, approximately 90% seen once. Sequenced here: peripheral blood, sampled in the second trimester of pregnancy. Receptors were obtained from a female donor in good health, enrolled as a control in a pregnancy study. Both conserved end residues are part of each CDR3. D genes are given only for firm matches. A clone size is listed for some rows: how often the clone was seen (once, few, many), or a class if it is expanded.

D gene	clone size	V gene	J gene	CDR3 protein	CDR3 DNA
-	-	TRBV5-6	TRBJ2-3	CASSFPTGHPDTQYF	TGTGCCAGCAGCTTCCCGACAGGACACCCAGATACGCAGTATTTT
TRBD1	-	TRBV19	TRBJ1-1	CASSINRGRTEAFF	TGTGCCAGTAGTATAAACAGGGGGCGGACTGAAGCTTTCTTT
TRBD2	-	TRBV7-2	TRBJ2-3	CASSVSGTSGGRNTQYF	TGTGCCAGCAGCGTTAGCGGGACTAGCGGGGGGCGGAATACGCAGTATTTT
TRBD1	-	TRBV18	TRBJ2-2	CASSQTTGGAGELFF	TGTGCCAGCTCACAGACGACAGGGGGCGCCGGGGAGCTGTTTTTT
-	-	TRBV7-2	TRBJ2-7	CASSFRDLYYEQYF	TGTGCCAGCAGCTTCCGGGACTTATACTACGAGCAGTACTTC
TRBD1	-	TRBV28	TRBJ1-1	CASSYPGQEREAFF	TGTGCCAGCAGTTACCCCGGACAGGAAAGAGAAGCTTTCTTT
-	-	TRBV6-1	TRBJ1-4	CASSEESSGTTNEKLFF	TGTGCCAGCAGTGAAGAAAGCTCGGGGACAACTAATGAAAAACTGTTTTTT
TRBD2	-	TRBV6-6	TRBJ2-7	CASSYSETSGYYEQYF	TGTGCCAGCAGTTACTCGGAGACTAGCGGGTACTACGAGCAGTACTTC
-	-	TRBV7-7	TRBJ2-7	CASSPAAGYEQYF	TGTGCTAGCAGCCCTGCTGCGGGATACGAGCAGTACTTC
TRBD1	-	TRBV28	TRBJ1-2	CASSSYTDRGRDGYTF	TGTGCCAGCAGCTCCTATACTGACAGGGGGCGCGACGGCTACACCTTC
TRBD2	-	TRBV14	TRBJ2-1	CASSLTSVYNEQFF	TGTGCCAGCAGCCTAACTAGCGTTTACAATGAGCAGTTCTTC
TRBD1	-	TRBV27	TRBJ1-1	CASSWGQTSTEAFF	TGTGCCAGCAGTTGGGGACAGACCAGCACTGAAGCTTTCTTT
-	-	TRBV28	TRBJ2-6	CASTVQGSGANVLTF	TGTGCCAGCACCGTACAGGGTTCTGGGGCCAACGTCCTGACTTTC
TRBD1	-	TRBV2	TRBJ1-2	CASSVVAVTGSGYTF	TGTGCCAGCAGTGTGGTAGCGGTGACAGGGAGTGGCTACACCTTC
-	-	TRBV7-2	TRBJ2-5	CASSLSGAMETQYF	TGTGCCAGCAGCTTAAGTGGGGCTATGGAGACCCAGTACTTC
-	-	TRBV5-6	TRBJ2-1	CASSLTVANEQFF	TGTGCCAGCAGCTTGACAGTGGCCAATGAGCAGTTCTTC
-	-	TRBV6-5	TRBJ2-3	CATRGTAGDTQYF	TGTGCCACCCGAGGGACTGCAGGGGATACGCAGTATTTT
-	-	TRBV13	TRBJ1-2	CASTPAGGAFGYTF	TGTGCCAGCACCCCTGCCGGGGGGGCCTTTGGCTACACCTTC
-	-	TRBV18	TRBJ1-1	CASSPALMNTEAFF	TGTGCCAGCTCACCGGCCCTCATGAACACTGAAGCTTTCTTT
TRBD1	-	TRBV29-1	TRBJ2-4	CSVDTGDF	TGCAGCGTTGATACAGGGGACTTC
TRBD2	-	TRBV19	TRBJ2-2	CASTAGGNTGELFF	TGTGCCAGTACGGCGGGGGGGAACACCGGGGAGCTGTTTTTT
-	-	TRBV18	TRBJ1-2	CASSPTKQLNYGYTF	TGTGCCAGCTCACCCACAAAACAGCTTAACTATGGCTACACCTTC
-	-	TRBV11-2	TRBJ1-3	CASSPYSGNTIYF	TGTGCCAGCAGCCCGTACTCTGGAAACACCATATATTTT
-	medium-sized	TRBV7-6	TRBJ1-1	CASGEEGYTEAFF	TGTGCCAGCGGGGAGGAGGGATACACTGAAGCTTTCTTT
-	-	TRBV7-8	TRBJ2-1	CASSFGTSYNEQFF	TGTGCCAGCAGCTTCGGGACATCATACAATGAGCAGTTCTTC
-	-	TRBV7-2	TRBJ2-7	CASSLGPSSYEQYF	TGTGCCAGCAGCTTAGGCCCGAGCTCCTACGAGCAGTACTTC
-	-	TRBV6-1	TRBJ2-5	CASKRHRQETQYF	TGTGCCAGCAAACGGCACAGACAAGAGACCCAGTACTTC
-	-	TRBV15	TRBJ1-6	CATSSLYNSPLHF	TGTGCCACCAGCAGCCTTTATAATTCACCCCTCCACTTT
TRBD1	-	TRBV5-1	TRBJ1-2	CASSPLLPGTGSYGYTF	TGCGCCAGCAGCCCACTACTACCCGGGACAGGCTCGTATGGCTACACCTTC
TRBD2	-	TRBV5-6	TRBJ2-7	CASSVLKRGITYEQYF	TGTGCCAGCAGTGTCTTGAAGCGGGGGATTACCTACGAGCAGTACTTC
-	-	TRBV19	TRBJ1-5	CASSTADSNQPQHF	TGTGCCAGTAGTACCGCAGATAGCAATCAGCCCCAGCATTTT
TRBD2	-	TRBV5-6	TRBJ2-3	CASSWGTSGQGDTQYF	TGTGCCAGCAGCTGGGGGACTAGCGGACAGGGGGATACGCAGTATTTT